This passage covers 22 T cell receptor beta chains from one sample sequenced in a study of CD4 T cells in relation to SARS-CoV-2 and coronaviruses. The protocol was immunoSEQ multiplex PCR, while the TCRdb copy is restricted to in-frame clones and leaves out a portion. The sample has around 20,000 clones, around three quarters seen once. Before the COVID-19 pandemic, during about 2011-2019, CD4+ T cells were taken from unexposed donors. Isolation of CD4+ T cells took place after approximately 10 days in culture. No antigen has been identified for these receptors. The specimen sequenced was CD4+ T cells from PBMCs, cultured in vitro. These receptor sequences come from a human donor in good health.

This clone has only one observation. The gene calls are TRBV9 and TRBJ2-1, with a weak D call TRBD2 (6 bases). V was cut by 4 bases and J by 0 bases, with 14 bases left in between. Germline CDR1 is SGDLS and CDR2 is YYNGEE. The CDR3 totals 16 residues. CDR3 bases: TGTGCCAGCAGCCCCAGGGACTGGAGCTCCTACAATGAGCAGTTCTTC. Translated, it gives CASSPRDWSSYNEQFF.

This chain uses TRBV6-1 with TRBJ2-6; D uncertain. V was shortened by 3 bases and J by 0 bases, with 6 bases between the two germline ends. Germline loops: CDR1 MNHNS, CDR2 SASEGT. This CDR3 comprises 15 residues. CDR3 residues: CASSDSPSGANVLTF. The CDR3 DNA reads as TGTGCCAGCAGTGATAGCCCCTCTGGGGCCAACGTCCTGACTTTC.

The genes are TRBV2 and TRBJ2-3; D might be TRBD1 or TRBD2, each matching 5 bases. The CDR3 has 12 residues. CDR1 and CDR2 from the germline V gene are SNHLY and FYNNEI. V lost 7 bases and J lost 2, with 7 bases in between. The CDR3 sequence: CASTGTTDTQYF. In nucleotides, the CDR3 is TGTGCCAGCACCGGGACCACAGATACGCAGTATTTT.

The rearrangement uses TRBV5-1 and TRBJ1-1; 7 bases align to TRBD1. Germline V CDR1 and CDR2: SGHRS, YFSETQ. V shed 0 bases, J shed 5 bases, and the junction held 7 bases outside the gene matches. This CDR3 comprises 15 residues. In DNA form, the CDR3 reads TGCGCCAGCAGCTTGGGAGGGGGCTCGAAAACTGAAGCTTTCTTT. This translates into CASSLGGGSKTEAFF.

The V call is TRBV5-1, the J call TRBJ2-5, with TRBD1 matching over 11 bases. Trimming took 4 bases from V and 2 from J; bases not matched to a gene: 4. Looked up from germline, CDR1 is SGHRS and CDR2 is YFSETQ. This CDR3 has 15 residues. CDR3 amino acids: CASSTGQGAQETQYF. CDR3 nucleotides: TGCGCCAGCAGCACAGGACAGGGGGCTCAAGAGACCCAGTACTTC.

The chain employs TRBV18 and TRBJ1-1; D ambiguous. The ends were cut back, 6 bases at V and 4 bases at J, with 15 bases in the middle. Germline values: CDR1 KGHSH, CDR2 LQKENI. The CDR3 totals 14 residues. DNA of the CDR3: TGTGCCAGCTCGCCGGCAGCGGGAGCCACTGAAGCTTTCTTT. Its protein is CASSPAAGATEAFF.

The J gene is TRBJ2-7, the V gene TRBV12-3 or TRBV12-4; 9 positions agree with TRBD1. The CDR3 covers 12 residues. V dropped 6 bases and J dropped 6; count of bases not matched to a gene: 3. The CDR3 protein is CASSLTGGEQYF. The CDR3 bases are TGTGCCAGCAGCCTGACAGGGGGCGAGCAGTACTTC.

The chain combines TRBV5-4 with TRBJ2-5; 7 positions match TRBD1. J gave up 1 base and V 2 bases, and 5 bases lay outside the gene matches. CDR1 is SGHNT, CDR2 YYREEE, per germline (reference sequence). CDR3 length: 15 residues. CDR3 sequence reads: CASSFQDRVQETQYF. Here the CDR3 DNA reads TGTGCCAGCAGCTTTCAAGACAGGGTCCAAGAGACCCAGTACTTC.

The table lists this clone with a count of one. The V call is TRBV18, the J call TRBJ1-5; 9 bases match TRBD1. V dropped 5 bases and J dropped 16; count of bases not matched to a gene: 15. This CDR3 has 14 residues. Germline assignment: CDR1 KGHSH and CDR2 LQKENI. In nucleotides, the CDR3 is TGTGCCAGCTCATCCGGACAGGGGCGAGGACCGTCACATTTT. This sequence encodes CASSSGQGRGPSHF.

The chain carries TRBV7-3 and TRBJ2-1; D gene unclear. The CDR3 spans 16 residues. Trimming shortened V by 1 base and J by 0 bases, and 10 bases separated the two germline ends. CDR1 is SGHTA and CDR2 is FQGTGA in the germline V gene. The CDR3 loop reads CASSLRPLGSYNEQFF. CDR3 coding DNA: TGTGCCAGCAGCTTAAGGCCCTTGGGCTCCTACAATGAGCAGTTCTTC.

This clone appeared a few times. This chain's CDR3 is CASSEALAGGPYEQYF. DNA for the CDR3: TGTGCCAGCAGTGAAGCGCTTGCGGGAGGGCCTTACGAGCAGTACTTC. The chain employs TRBV6-1 and TRBJ2-7; 9 bases are shared with TRBD2. Trimming took 0 bases from V and 4 from J; bases not matched to a gene: 7. Germline lookup yields CDR1 MNHNS and CDR2 SASEGT. CDR3 size: 16 residues.

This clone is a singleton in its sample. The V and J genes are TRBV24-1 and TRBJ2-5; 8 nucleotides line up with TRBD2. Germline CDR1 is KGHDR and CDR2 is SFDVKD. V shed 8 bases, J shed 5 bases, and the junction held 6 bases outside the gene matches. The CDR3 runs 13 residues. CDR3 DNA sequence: TGTGCCACCAACGACGGGAGGGGGGAGACCCAGTACTTC. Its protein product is CATNDGRGETQYF.

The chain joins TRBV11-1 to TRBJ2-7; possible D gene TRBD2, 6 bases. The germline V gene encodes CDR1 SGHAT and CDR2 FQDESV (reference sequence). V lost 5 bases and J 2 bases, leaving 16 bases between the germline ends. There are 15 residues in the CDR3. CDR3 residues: CASSHNRDFAYEQYF. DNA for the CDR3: TGTGCCAGCAGCCACAACCGGGACTTCGCCTACGAGCAGTACTTC.

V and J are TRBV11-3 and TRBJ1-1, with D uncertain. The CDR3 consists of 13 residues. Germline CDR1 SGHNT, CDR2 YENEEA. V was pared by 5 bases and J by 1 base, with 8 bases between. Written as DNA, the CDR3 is TGTGCCAGCAGCCGAAGACAGAACACTGAAGCTTTCTTT. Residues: CASSRRQNTEAFF.

The CDR3 region has the DNA TGTGCCAGCAGCCGGGGGGGCTCCTACAATGAGCAGTTCTTC. Translating gives CASSRGGSYNEQFF. The V and J genes are TRBV28 and TRBJ2-1; 8 nucleotides line up with TRBD2. CDR1 MDHEN and CDR2 SYDVKM come from the germline V gene. The CDR3 totals 14 residues. V dropped 6 bases and J dropped 0; count of bases not matched to a gene: 1. The whole variable domain, remainder taken from reference TRBV28 and TRBJ2-1, is DVKVTQSSRYLVKRTGEKVFLECVQDMDHENMFWYRQDPGLGLRLIYFSYDVKMKEKGDIPEGYSVSREKKERFSLILESASTNQTSMYLCASSRGGSYNEQFFGPGTRLTVL.

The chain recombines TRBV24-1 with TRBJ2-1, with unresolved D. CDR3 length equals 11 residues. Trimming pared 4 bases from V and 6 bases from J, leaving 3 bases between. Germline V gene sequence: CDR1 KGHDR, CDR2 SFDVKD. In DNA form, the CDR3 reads TGTGCCACCAGTGAAGTCAATGAGCAGTTCTTC. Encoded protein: CATSEVNEQFF.

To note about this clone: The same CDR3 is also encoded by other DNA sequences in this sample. The CDR3, as DNA: TGTGCCAGCAGCCAAGTCAGACTAGCGGGAAACAATGAGCAGTTCTTC. This codes for CASSQVRLAGNNEQFF. The V call is TRBV3-1 (or the pseudogene TRBV3-2), the J call TRBJ2-1; TRBD2 agrees at 11 bases. Germline CDR1 and CDR2: LGHDT and YNNKEL (reference sequence). The CDR3 spans 16 residues. V shed 1 base, J shed 5 bases, and the junction held 4 bases outside the gene matches.

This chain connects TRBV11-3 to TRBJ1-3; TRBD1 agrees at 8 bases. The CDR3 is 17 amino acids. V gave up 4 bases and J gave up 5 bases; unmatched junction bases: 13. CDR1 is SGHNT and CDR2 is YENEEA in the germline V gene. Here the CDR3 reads CASSSLYKDRGRNTIYF. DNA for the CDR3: TGTGCCAGCAGCTCCCTCTATAAAGACAGGGGTCGAAACACCATATATTTT. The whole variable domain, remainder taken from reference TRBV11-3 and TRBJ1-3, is EAGVVQSPRYKIIEKKQPVAFWCNPISGHNTLYWYLQNLGQGPELLIRYENEEAVDDSQLPKDRFSAERLKGVDSTLKIQPAELGDSAVYLCASSSLYKDRGRNTIYFGEGSWLTVV.

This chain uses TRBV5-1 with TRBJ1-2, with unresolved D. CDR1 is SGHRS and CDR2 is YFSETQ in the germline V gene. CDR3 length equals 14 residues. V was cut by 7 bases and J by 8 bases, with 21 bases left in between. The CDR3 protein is CASAPEAFGEGYTF. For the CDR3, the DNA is TGCGCCAGCGCACCTGAGGCCTTTGGGGAGGGCTACACCTTC.

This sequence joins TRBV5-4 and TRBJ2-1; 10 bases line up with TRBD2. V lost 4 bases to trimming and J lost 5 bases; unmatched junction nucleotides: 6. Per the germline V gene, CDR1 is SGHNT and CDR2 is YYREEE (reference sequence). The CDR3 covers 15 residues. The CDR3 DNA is TGTGCCAGCAGCCCGACTAGCGGGTATCACAATGAGCAGTTCTTC. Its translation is CASSPTSGYHNEQFF.

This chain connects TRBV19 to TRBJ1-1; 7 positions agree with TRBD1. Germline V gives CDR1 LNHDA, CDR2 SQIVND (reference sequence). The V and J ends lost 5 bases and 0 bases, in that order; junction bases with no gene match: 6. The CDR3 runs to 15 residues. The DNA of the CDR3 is TGTGCCAGTAGTTTCACAGGGGCAATGAACACTGAAGCTTTCTTT. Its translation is CASSFTGAMNTEAFF.

The CDR3 is CASMGTGGWETQYF. DNA for the CDR3: TGTGCCAGTATGGGGACAGGGGGCTGGGAGACCCAGTACTTC. V usage is TRBV19 and J usage is TRBJ2-5; TRBD1 agrees at 12 bases. Trimming cost V 7 bases and J 5 bases; bases outside gene matches: 5. Germline CDR1 is LNHDA and CDR2 is SQIVND (reference sequence). The CDR3 consists of 14 residues.